What follows is one TCR beta chain and its context. Its matching antigen is unknown. V trimming: 3 bases; J trimming: 7 bases; junction bases outside the gene matches: 8. The CDR3 has 14 residues. Germline CDR1 is ENHRY and CDR2 is SYGVKD. These data belong to a study of T cells after yellow fever vaccination. Findings and caveats of the study: Repertoires sorted by FACS could include abundant clonotypes that are contaminants from the bulk population. Relatively few clonotypes were ones that appeared in both CD4 and CD8 compartments. On re-exposure, the response was weaker but peaked faster, at day 5 versus 15.

Each CDR3 protein is one row after TCRdb ran MiXCR on the 5' RACE reads. The table lists under 200,000 distinct CDR3 sequences, about 7% of them singletons. The receptor was derived from a young man who received the YFV17D yellow fever vaccine. This rearrangement joins TRBV10-3 to TRBJ2-5; 7 bases are shared with TRBD1. Sequencing was performed on CD4+ T cells sorted from PBMCs, taken around 5 days after the first yellow fever vaccination. CDR3 in DNA: TGTGCCATCAGTGAATCGGGACAGCGGAGGACCCAGTACTTC. Protein: CAISESGQRRTQYF.